This is a list of T cell receptor beta chains from one sample in a study of regulatory T cells. The data were produced by immunoSEQ multiplex PCR, yet TCRdb's version contains in-frame clones alone and is incomplete. In the table there are some 17,000 clones, roughly 90% of which are singletons. The sequencing sample was made of CD8+ T cells sorted from blood. These receptor sequences come from a person aged 18 to 30 with CD3G deficiency. Both conserved end residues are part of each CDR3. The order of the fields is V gene, D gene, clone size, J gene, CDR3 DNA, CDR3 protein. The D gene is left open where the match is weak. Expanded clones are given a class, and other clones once, few, many or no size at all.

v_gene: TRBV19
d_gene: NA
abundance: few
j_gene: TRBJ2-3
CDR3nt: TGTGCCAGTAGCGTATCTAGCACAGATACGCAGTATTTT
CDR3aa: CASSVSSTDTQYF

v_gene: TRBV7-9
d_gene: NA
abundance: NA
j_gene: TRBJ2-7
CDR3nt: TGTGCCAGCAGCTTAGGTGGGGCCTCCTACGAGCAGTACTTC
CDR3aa: CASSLGGASYEQYF

v_gene: TRBV28
d_gene: TRBD2
abundance: once
j_gene: TRBJ2-3
CDR3nt: TGTGCCAGCAGATCCCCCGCGGGGGAAACTGTTAACACAGATACGCAGTATTTT
CDR3aa: CASRSPAGETVNTDTQYF

v_gene: TRBV13
d_gene: TRBD2
abundance: NA
j_gene: TRBJ2-7
CDR3nt: TGTGCCAGCAGCTTGGGGGCGGGAGGCATTTCCGAGCAGTACTTC
CDR3aa: CASSLGAGGISEQYF

v_gene: TRBV5-1
d_gene: NA
abundance: NA
j_gene: TRBJ2-7
CDR3nt: TGCGCCAGCAGCTGGGGTAAAGACTACGAGCAGTACTTC
CDR3aa: CASSWGKDYEQYF

v_gene: TRBV4-1
d_gene: TRBD2
abundance: NA
j_gene: TRBJ2-1
CDR3nt: TGCGCCAGCAGGCCTAGCGGGGGGGCTGGCAATGAGCAGTTCTTC
CDR3aa: CASRPSGGAGNEQFF

v_gene: TRBV5-1
d_gene: NA
abundance: NA
j_gene: TRBJ2-1
CDR3nt: TGCGCCAGCAGCCCTCTTGGGGGGCTGGGGATCTTC
CDR3aa: CASSPLGGLGIF

v_gene: TRBV5-1
d_gene: NA
abundance: NA
j_gene: TRBJ1-2
CDR3nt: TGCGCCAGCAGCTCCGACCCTTTTCGGGGCTACACCTTC
CDR3aa: CASSSDPFRGYTF

v_gene: TRBV7-6
d_gene: NA
abundance: once
j_gene: TRBJ2-2
CDR3nt: TGTGCCAGCAGCCCTATCACCCGGGAGCTGTTTTTT
CDR3aa: CASSPITRELFF

v_gene: TRBV30
d_gene: NA
abundance: NA
j_gene: TRBJ2-2
CDR3nt: TGTGCCTGGAGTCCAGGACTGTTAACCGGGGAGCTGTTTTTT
CDR3aa: CAWSPGLLTGELFF

v_gene: TRBV7-2
d_gene: NA
abundance: NA
j_gene: TRBJ2-5
CDR3nt: TGTGCCAGCAGCTCAATTCGCGATACCTTGGGAGAGACCCAGTACTTC
CDR3aa: CASSSIRDTLGETQYF

v_gene: TRBV7-8
d_gene: TRBD1
abundance: NA
j_gene: TRBJ1-6
CDR3nt: TGTGCCAGCAGACAGGGGCTATCACCCCTCCACTTT
CDR3aa: CASRQGLSPLHF

v_gene: TRBV6-6
d_gene: NA
abundance: NA
j_gene: TRBJ2-7
CDR3nt: TGTGCCAGCAGTTACCTCCCCCACGAGCAGTACTTC
CDR3aa: CASSYLPHEQYF

v_gene: TRBV13
d_gene: NA
abundance: NA
j_gene: TRBJ2-7
CDR3nt: TGTGCCAGCAGCTTATTCGGAACATCTTACGAGCAGTACTTC
CDR3aa: CASSLFGTSYEQYF

v_gene: TRBV11-2
d_gene: NA
abundance: NA
j_gene: TRBJ2-7
CDR3nt: TGTGCCAGCAGCTTCGGGACGGGGTCTATCGAGCAGTACTTC
CDR3aa: CASSFGTGSIEQYF

v_gene: TRBV27
d_gene: TRBD2
abundance: NA
j_gene: TRBJ2-3
CDR3nt: TGTGCCAGCAGTCCCGTGGGAGGGGCAGATACGCAGTATTTT
CDR3aa: CASSPVGGADTQYF

v_gene: TRBV27
d_gene: NA
abundance: NA
j_gene: TRBJ1-1
CDR3nt: TGTGCCAGCAGTCCCCTCGGGGAAGGTGAAGCTTTCTTT
CDR3aa: CASSPLGEGEAFF

v_gene: TRBV6-1
d_gene: NA
abundance: NA
j_gene: TRBJ2-7
CDR3nt: TGTGCCAGCATAGGGACGGGCCTGAACGAGCAGTACTTC
CDR3aa: CASIGTGLNEQYF

v_gene: TRBV28
d_gene: TRBD1
abundance: NA
j_gene: TRBJ2-7
CDR3nt: TGTGCCAGCAGTTTGGGTGACAGGGGGCGATCCTACGAGCAGTACTTC
CDR3aa: CASSLGDRGRSYEQYF

v_gene: TRBV4-1
d_gene: NA
abundance: NA
j_gene: TRBJ2-2
CDR3nt: TGCGCCAGCAGCCAAGTCAGACTAGAGATCAACACCGGGGAGCTGTTTTTT
CDR3aa: CASSQVRLEINTGELFF

v_gene: TRBV7-9
d_gene: TRBD1
abundance: NA
j_gene: TRBJ2-7
CDR3nt: TGTGCCAGCAGCTTAAGTATCCGGGACAGCTCCTACGAGCAGTACTTC
CDR3aa: CASSLSIRDSSYEQYF

v_gene: TRBV18
d_gene: TRBD2
abundance: NA
j_gene: TRBJ2-2
CDR3nt: TGTGCCCACTCCCGCGGGGGAACTACCGGGGAGCTGTTTTTT
CDR3aa: CAHSRGGTTGELFF

v_gene: TRBV15
d_gene: TRBD1
abundance: once
j_gene: TRBJ2-2
CDR3nt: TGTGCCACCAGCCCTAACAGGGGGCTGAACACCGGGGAGCTGTTTTTT
CDR3aa: CATSPNRGLNTGELFF

v_gene: TRBV7-9
d_gene: NA
abundance: NA
j_gene: TRBJ2-3
CDR3nt: TGTGCCAGCAGCTTAGGCCATAATACGCAGTATTTT
CDR3aa: CASSLGHNTQYF

v_gene: TRBV6-1
d_gene: NA
abundance: NA
j_gene: TRBJ1-6
CDR3nt: TGTGCCAGCAACAGGGCTAATTCACCCCTCCACTTT
CDR3aa: CASNRANSPLHF

v_gene: TRBV25-1
d_gene: NA
abundance: NA
j_gene: TRBJ1-3
CDR3nt: TGTGCCAGCAGTGAAAAAACGGGTGGAAACACCATATATTTT
CDR3aa: CASSEKTGGNTIYF

v_gene: TRBV25-1
d_gene: NA
abundance: NA
j_gene: TRBJ2-5
CDR3nt: TGTGCCAGCAGTGATCGGGCCGGCGGGGAGACCCAGTACTTC
CDR3aa: CASSDRAGGETQYF

v_gene: TRBV10-1
d_gene: TRBD2
abundance: NA
j_gene: TRBJ2-5
CDR3nt: TGCGCCAGCAGAGATAGCGGGAGCTACCAAGAGACCCAGTACTTC
CDR3aa: CASRDSGSYQETQYF

v_gene: TRBV5-6
d_gene: TRBD2
abundance: NA
j_gene: TRBJ2-3
CDR3nt: TGTGCCAGCAACCTAATGCTGGCGGGGGGCCTCACAGATACGCAGTATTTT
CDR3aa: CASNLMLAGGLTDTQYF

v_gene: TRBV5-1
d_gene: NA
abundance: NA
j_gene: TRBJ2-3
CDR3nt: TGCGCCAGCAGCTTGGGGCGGGGGCCCTCCACAGATACGCAGTATTTT
CDR3aa: CASSLGRGPSTDTQYF

v_gene: TRBV18
d_gene: NA
abundance: NA
j_gene: TRBJ1-4
CDR3nt: TGTGCCAGCTCACCAGACCCATCGGATGGTGAACTGTTTTTT
CDR3aa: CASSPDPSDGELFF

v_gene: TRBV19
d_gene: NA
abundance: NA
j_gene: TRBJ2-4
CDR3nt: TGTGCCAGTAGTCGGGGGTACAAAAACATTCAGTACTTC
CDR3aa: CASSRGYKNIQYF

v_gene: TRBV18
d_gene: NA
abundance: NA
j_gene: TRBJ2-5
CDR3nt: TGTGCCAGCTCACCAGAGGAAGGGGCGACCCAGTACTTC
CDR3aa: CASSPEEGATQYF

v_gene: TRBV27
d_gene: TRBD1
abundance: once
j_gene: TRBJ1-1
CDR3nt: TGTGCCAGCCGAAAGACAGGGGGATTCACTGAAGCTTTCTTT
CDR3aa: CASRKTGGFTEAFF

v_gene: TRBV9
d_gene: NA
abundance: NA
j_gene: TRBJ1-6
CDR3nt: TGTGCCAGCAGCTTGAGCTCCTATAATTCACCCCTCCACTTT
CDR3aa: CASSLSSYNSPLHF

v_gene: TRBV7-9
d_gene: TRBD2
abundance: once
j_gene: TRBJ2-2
CDR3nt: TGTGCCAGCAGCTCTAGTAGCGGGAGGATAACCGGGGAGCTGTTTTTT
CDR3aa: CASSSSSGRITGELFF

v_gene: TRBV28
d_gene: TRBD1
abundance: NA
j_gene: TRBJ1-4
CDR3nt: TGTGCCAGCAGTGTCCCCGGGACAGATAATGAAAAACTGTTTTTT
CDR3aa: CASSVPGTDNEKLFF

v_gene: TRBV27
d_gene: NA
abundance: NA
j_gene: TRBJ2-2
CDR3nt: TGTGCCAGCAGTTTATCGAGTTCTCTCGCCGGGGAGCTGTTTTTT
CDR3aa: CASSLSSSLAGELFF

v_gene: TRBV6-6
d_gene: TRBD2
abundance: NA
j_gene: TRBJ2-2
CDR3nt: TGTGCCAGCAGTCCGGGACTAAGGGTAATGGAGGAGCTGTTTTTT
CDR3aa: CASSPGLRVMEELFF

v_gene: TRBV29-1
d_gene: TRBD2
abundance: NA
j_gene: TRBJ2-5
CDR3nt: TGCAGCGGCGGGGGGGCAGGCGAGACCCAGTACTTC
CDR3aa: CSGGGAGETQYF

v_gene: TRBV19
d_gene: NA
abundance: NA
j_gene: TRBJ2-5
CDR3nt: TGTGCCAGTAGTATGGCGCCCCCCCTCGACAGGCAAGAGACCCAGTACTTC
CDR3aa: CASSMAPPLDRQETQYF